The present T cell receptor (beta chain) was sequenced within a study of siplizumab effects on memory and regulatory T cells (dated by TCRdb to the late 2010s). Study-wide context: The study looked at the effect of siplizumab, an anti-CD2 antibody, on alloreactive T-cell subsets in allogeneic mixed lymphocyte reactions made from human PBMCs. Study-wide conclusions, independent of this receptor: Unstimulated naive T cells appeared more diverse than memory T cells, and naive cells seemed to contribute substantially to the alloresponse. Sequences below about 10^-5 frequency were poorly captured, so only a minor fraction of alloreactive clones could be mapped to unstimulated subsets. About 75-96% of proliferating CD4+ or CD8+ clones could not be given a naive or memory phenotype. No functional confirmation was obtained for the suppressive function of proliferating Tregs from siplizumab cultures. The cumulative frequency of alloreactive sequences that could be traced back to unstimulated CD4+ memory T cells was significantly reduced by siplizumab. Of the alloreactive CD4+ clones that could be mapped, the Treg-derived share averaged approximately 67% with siplizumab compared with around 25% in control reactions.

Reading from cysteine to phenylalanine, the CDR3 counts 14 amino acids. The kept DNA is CDR3 alone, 42 bases in frame from the first base. The germline V gene sets CDR1 to SGHTA and CDR2 to FQGNSA. V is shortened by 0 bases, J by 5 bases, and the region joining them spans 10 bases. Sorted unstimulated T cells and proliferating T cells recovered from mixed lymphocyte reactions were subjected to TCRbeta CDR3 sequencing. Fresh whole blood from 9 to 10 HLA-typed healthy donors served as the source for isolating PBMCs. Unstimulated CD4+ non-regulatory T cells were FACS-sorted to map the origin of alloreactive clones. The method was the immunoSEQ multiplex PCR assay. Roughly 10^5 TCR templates per sample were assayed on the deep sequencing platform. Genomic DNA extracted from sorted T cells was used for TCRbeta CDR3 sequencing. In the authors' own workflow: The R programming language was used for clonal analysis of TCRbeta CDR3 data. Alloreactive CD4+ and CD8+ clones were identified by comparing unstimulated samples to CFSE-low samples taken after the reaction. Alloreactive CD4+ clones were assigned to regulatory or non-regulatory origin by matching sequences to sorted unstimulated Treg and non-Treg repertoires. TCRdb's version of the immuneACCESS table is confined to in-frame rearrangements and falls short of the full clone set. An unresolved V gene accounts for under half of the shortfall where checked; the remainder is of unknown origin. V, J and clone size reflect that table, while D and trimming were determined from the DNA. The sample records under 100,000 clones, roughly 94% of which are singletons. 1% to 1.5% of the sample is in the top ten clones.

Comments on this clone: There is no known antigen for this receptor. The input lacks base qualities; no much larger clone sits a single base away.

Specimen: non-Treg CD4+ T cells sorted from blood. What the cell subset or site label conveys for this sample: FACS-sorted unstimulated CD4+ non-regulatory T cells. The chain uses TRBV7-2 and TRBJ2-5; a tentative D call is TRBD2 (5 bases match). This TCR was recovered from a human donor in good health. The CDR3 region has the sequence CASSLAGVEETQYF. The DNA sequence follows: TGTGCCAGCAGCTTAGCGGGAGTCGAGGAGACCCAGTACTTC.